This T cell receptor beta chain was observed in a study of blood T cell repertoires in COVID-19. Whole-study context: COVID-19 samples, acute and convalescent, were from the United States, Italy and Spain. Sources were T cells, B-cell-depleted T cells, or PBMCs; the material itself was cDNA or gDNA.

All recovered Cohort 3 donors got two negative PCRs, got clearance, or saw symptom resolution. CDR3 size: 16 residues. From germline, CDR1 is SGHTS and CDR2 YDEGEE. V lost 0 bases to trimming and J lost 1 base, with 13 bases between them. In the original workflow: Estimation of nucleated cell counts was performed using reference gene primer amplification. The table came from immunoSEQ multiplex PCR; TCRdb's copy has only in-frame clones and leaves some out. Clonal size and the V and J genes are those of that table, whereas D and trimming came from the DNA. The sample holds approximately 220,000 clones, about 85% seen once.

The rearrangement joins TRBV5-8 to TRBJ1-2, with D possibly matching TRBD1 (6 bases). The receptor was isolated from a middle-aged man who had recovered from COVID-19. Sequenced input: PBMCs or T cells enriched from blood (not recorded which). Written as DNA, the CDR3 is TGTGCCAGCAGCTTGGGTTGGCAGGGGAGTAACTATGGCTACACCTTC. Its protein is CASSLGWQGSNYGYTF.